A single T cell receptor (beta chain) is shown here with its context. Its antigen is not known. Amplification of TCR beta CDR3 regions used RNA transcripts. The authors performed first-round RT-PCR with HTBI primers and then a second-round multiplex PCR. TCRdb re-analysed the multiplex PCR reads in MiXCR, keeping a single row per CDR3 protein. The sample includes over a million distinct CDR3 sequences, roughly 35% of them seen just once. The data originate from a study of Graves' ophthalmopathy and Graves' hyperthyroidism. Study-level findings and limits: Blood also harbored most expanded thyroid clonotypes above 0.001 frequency.

Hyperthyroidism patients had new diagnoses, durations under 2 months, and ages of 18 to 65. The authors diagnosed from clinical symptoms, serum thyroxine, TRAb, thyroid ultrasound and orbital computed tomography. Sequenced: peripheral blood or thyroid tissue (not recorded which). This receptor was taken from an adult man with Graves' hyperthyroidism.

CDR3 DNA: TGCAGCTCGGACAGGGGGGGATATTCACCCCTCCACTTT. This sequence encodes CSSDRGGYSPLHF. The rearrangement uses TRBV29-1 and TRBJ1-6; 10 bases agree with TRBD1. The length of the CDR3 is 13 residues. Per the germline V gene, CDR1 is SQVTM and CDR2 is ANQGSEA. The V segment lost 8 bases and the J segment 8 bases; nucleotides outside the gene matches: 6.